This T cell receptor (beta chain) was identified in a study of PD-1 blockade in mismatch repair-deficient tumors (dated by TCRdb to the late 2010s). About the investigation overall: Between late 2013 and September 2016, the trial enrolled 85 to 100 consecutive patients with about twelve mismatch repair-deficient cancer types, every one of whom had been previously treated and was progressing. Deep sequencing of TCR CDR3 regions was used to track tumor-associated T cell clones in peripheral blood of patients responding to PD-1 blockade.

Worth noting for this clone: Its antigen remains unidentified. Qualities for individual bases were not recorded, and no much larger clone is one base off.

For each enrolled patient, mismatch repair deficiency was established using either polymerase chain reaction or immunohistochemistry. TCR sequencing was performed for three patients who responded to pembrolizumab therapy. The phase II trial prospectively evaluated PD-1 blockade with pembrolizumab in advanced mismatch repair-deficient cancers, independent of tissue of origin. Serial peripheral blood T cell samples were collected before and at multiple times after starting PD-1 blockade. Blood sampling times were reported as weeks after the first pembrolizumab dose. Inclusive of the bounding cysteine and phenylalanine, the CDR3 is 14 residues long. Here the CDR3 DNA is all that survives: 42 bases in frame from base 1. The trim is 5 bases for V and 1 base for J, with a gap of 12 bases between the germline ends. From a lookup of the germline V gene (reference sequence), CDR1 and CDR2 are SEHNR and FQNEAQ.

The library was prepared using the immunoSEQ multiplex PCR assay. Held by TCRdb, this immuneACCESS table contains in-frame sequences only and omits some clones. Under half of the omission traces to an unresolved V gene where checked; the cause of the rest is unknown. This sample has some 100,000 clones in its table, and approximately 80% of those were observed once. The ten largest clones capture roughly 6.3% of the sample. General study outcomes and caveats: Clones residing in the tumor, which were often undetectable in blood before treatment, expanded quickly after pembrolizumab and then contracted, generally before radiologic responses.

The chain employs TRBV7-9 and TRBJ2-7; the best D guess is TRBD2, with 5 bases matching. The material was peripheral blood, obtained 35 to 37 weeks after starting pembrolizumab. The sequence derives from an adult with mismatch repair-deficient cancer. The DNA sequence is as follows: TGTGCCAGCAGCCAACGCGGACTGTCCTACGAGCAGTACTTC. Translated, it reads CASSQRGLSYEQYF.